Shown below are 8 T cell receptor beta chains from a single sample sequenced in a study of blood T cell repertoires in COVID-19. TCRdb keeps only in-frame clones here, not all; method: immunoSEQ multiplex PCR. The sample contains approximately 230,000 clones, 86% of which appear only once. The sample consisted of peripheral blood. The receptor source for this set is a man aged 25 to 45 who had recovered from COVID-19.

The CDR3 DNA reads TGTGCCAGCAGTCTAACAGGGGGGGGTTCACCCCTCCACTTT. Protein sequence: CASSLTGGGSPLHF. The genes are TRBV6-6 and TRBJ1-6; 8 bases are a match to TRBD1. The CDR3 covers 14 residues. Germline loops: CDR1 MNHNY, CDR2 SVGAGI (reference sequence). J lost 9 bases, V lost 5 bases, and 6 bases had no gene match.

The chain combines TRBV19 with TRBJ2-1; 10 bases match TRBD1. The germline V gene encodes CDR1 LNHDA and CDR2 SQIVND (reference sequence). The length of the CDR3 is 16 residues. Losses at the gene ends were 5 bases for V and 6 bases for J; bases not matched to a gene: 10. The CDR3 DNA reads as TGTGCCAGTAGTGCCCACCGGGACAGGGGTACCAATGAGCAGTTCTTC. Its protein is CASSAHRDRGTNEQFF.

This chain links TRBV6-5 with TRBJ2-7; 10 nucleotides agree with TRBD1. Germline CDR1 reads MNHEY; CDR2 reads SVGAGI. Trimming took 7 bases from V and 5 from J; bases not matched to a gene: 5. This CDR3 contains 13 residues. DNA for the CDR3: TGTGCCAGCACAGGGACAGGGGACCACGAGCAGTACTTC. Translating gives CASTGTGDHEQYF.

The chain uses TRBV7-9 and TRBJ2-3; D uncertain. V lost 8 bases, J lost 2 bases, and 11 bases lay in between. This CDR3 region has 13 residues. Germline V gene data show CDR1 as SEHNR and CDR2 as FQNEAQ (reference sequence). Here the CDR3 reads CASGEVATDTQYF. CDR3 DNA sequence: TGTGCCAGCGGAGAGGTGGCCACAGATACGCAGTATTTT.

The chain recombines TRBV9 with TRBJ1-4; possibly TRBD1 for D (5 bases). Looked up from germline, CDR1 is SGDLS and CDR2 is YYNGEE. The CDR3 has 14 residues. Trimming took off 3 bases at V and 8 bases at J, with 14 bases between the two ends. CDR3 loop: CASSARVGREKLFF. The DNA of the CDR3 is TGTGCCAGCAGCGCCAGGGTGGGCAGGGAAAAACTGTTTTTT.

CDR3 sequence: CASGFGLDRRAFF. In DNA form, the CDR3 reads TGTGCTAGTGGTTTTGGGTTGGACAGGAGGGCTTTCTTT. The chain combines TRBV12-5 with TRBJ1-1, with TRBD1 matching 7 bases. CDR1 LGHNT and CDR2 FRNRAP come from the germline V gene. The V segment lost 3 bases and the J segment 11 bases; nucleotides outside the gene matches: 9. The CDR3 extends over 13 amino acids.

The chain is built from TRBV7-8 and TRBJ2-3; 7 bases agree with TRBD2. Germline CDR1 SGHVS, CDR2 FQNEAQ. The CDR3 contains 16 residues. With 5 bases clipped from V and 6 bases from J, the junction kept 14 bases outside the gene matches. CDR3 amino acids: CASSRGSGGTGDTQYF. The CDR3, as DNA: TGTGCCAGCAGCCGCGGGTCCGGGGGGACCGGGGATACGCAGTATTTT. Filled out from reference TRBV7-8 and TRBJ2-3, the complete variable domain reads GAGVSQSPRYKVAKRGQDVALRCDPISGHVSLFWYQQALGQGPEFLTYFQNEAQLDKSGLPSDRFFAERPEGSVSTLKIQRTQQEDSAVYLCASSRGSGGTGDTQYFGPGTRLTVL.

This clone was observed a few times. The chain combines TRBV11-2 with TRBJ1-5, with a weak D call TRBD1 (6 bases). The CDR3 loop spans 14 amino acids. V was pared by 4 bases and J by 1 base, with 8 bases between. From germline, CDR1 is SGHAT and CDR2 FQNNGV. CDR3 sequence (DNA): TGTGCCAGCAGCTACGGGACAAGCAATCAGCCCCAGCATTTT. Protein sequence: CASSYGTSNQPQHF.